These 32 T cell receptor beta chains were all obtained from the same sample, sequenced in a study of blood T cell repertoires in COVID-19. Method: immunoSEQ multiplex PCR; TCRdb's copy keeps in-frame clones and lacks some. The data show over 200,000 clones, with approximately 84% seen just once and around 15% held by the top ten. The sequenced material came from PBMCs or T cells enriched from blood (not recorded which). The receptors derive from a man aged 18 to 29 who had recovered from COVID-19.

The chain carries TRBV24-1 and TRBJ2-1; tentative D call: TRBD2 (6 bases). Germline lookup yields CDR1 KGHDR and CDR2 SFDVKD. Trimming removed 6 bases from V and 10 bases from J, with 12 bases in between. This CDR3 is 12 amino acids long. DNA for the CDR3: TGTGCCACCAGTTCGTATGGGGGGGAGCAGTTCTTC. This translates into CATSSYGGEQFF.

The rearrangement links TRBV5-5 to TRBJ1-5; D is possibly TRBD1 (6 bases). V shed 4 bases and J shed 7 bases, with 15 bases lying between them. Looked up from germline, CDR1 is SGHKS and CDR2 is YYEKEE (reference sequence). The CDR3 covers 14 residues. The CDR3 bases are TGTGCCAGCAGCCTAGGGGGTTCCGGGCAGCCCCAGCATTTT. Its translation: CASSLGGSGQPQHF.

This clone appeared a few times. The chain employs TRBV27 and TRBJ2-7; 7 positions agree with TRBD2. The V segment lost 6 bases and the J segment 0 bases; nucleotides outside the gene matches: 8. CDR1 and CDR2 (germline): MNHEY, SMNVEV (reference sequence). The CDR3 is 15 amino acids. CDR3 DNA: TGTGCCAGCAGACTAAGCGGGAAAAGCTCCTACGAGCAGTACTTC. This gives the protein CASRLSGKSSYEQYF.

A single count supports this clone. This chain uses TRBV2 with TRBJ2-1; TRBD2 might be the D (5 bases). The CDR3 sequence is 13 residues long. Germline V gene data show CDR1 as SNHLY and CDR2 as FYNNEI. V dropped 2 bases and J dropped 4 bases, with 6 bases sitting between them. The CDR3 spells CASSEREYNEQFF. The CDR3 bases are TGTGCCAGCAGTGAAAGGGAGTACAATGAGCAGTTCTTC.

The rearrangement links TRBV7-2 to TRBJ2-3; possible D gene TRBD2, 6 bases. The germline CDR1 and CDR2 sequences are SGHTA and FQGNSA. The CDR3 totals 15 residues. The V and J ends lost 4 bases and 5 bases respectively, with 16 bases between them. The CDR3 coding sequence is TGTGCCAGCAGCTCTCGGTCGGGAGAAATAGATACGCAGTATTTT. Residues: CASSSRSGEIDTQYF.

V is TRBV18 and J is TRBJ2-7; TRBD2 aligns across 7 bases. Unmatched junction bases numbered 4, after V lost 0 bases and J lost 2 bases. The CDR3 is 15 amino acids. Germline-derived CDR1 and CDR2 are KGHSH and LQKENI. DNA of the CDR3: TGTGCCAGCTCACCACCGGGAGGGTCGACCTACGAGCAGTACTTC. Encoded protein: CASSPPGGSTYEQYF.

The chain is built from TRBV9 and TRBJ2-1, with TRBD1 as a possible D gene (6 bases). CDR1 and CDR2 (germline): SGDLS, YYNGEE. This CDR3 has 16 amino acids. Trimming stripped 0 bases from V and 6 bases from J, with 16 bases between. Here the CDR3 DNA reads TGTGCCAGCAGCGTAGGGGGTGTCGGCAGGGGCAATGAGCAGTTCTTC. This encodes CASSVGGVGRGNEQFF.

V and J are TRBV4-1 and TRBJ2-3, with TRBD2 matching over 13 bases. CDR1 is MGHRA, CDR2 YSYEKL, per germline. The V segment lost 2 bases and the J segment 6 bases; nucleotides outside the gene matches: 8. CDR3 length: 17 amino acids. The CDR3: CASSQQTSGRRRDTQYF. The DNA for the CDR3 is TGCGCCAGCAGCCAACAGACTAGCGGGAGGCGTCGGGATACGCAGTATTTT.

This chain links TRBV28 with TRBJ1-4, with D possibly being TRBD1 (5 bases). Germline CDR1 is MDHEN and CDR2 is SYDVKM. The V end was cut by 2 bases, the J end by 0 bases, with 10 bases between. The CDR3 spans 16 residues. The CDR3 region is CASSLADISTNEKLFF. CDR3 bases: TGTGCCAGCAGTTTAGCGGACATTTCAACTAATGAAAAACTGTTTTTT. The complete variable domain, with remaining parts taken from reference TRBV28 and TRBJ1-4, reads DVKVTQSSRYLVKRTGEKVFLECVQDMDHENMFWYRQDPGLGLRLIYFSYDVKMKEKGDIPEGYSVSREKKERFSLILESASTNQTSMYLCASSLADISTNEKLFFGSGTQLSVL.

CDR3: CASTRGENIGGYTF. The CDR3 coding sequence is TGTGCCAGCACCCGGGGGGAAAACATAGGGGGCTACACCTTC. The rearrangement joins TRBV28 to TRBJ1-2; maybe TRBD1 (5 bases). Germline-derived CDR1 and CDR2 are MDHEN and SYDVKM. Trimming left V 7 bases short and J 8 bases short, with 20 bases between. This CDR3 has 14 amino acids.

A single count supports this clone. The V and J genes are TRBV28 and TRBJ1-1; 8 bases align to TRBD1. Trimming took 7 bases from V and 0 from J; bases not matched to a gene: 7. This CDR3 comprises 15 residues. CDR1 is MDHEN, CDR2 SYDVKM, per germline. The chain's CDR3 is CASMTGAPMNTEAFF. DNA of the CDR3: TGTGCCAGCATGACAGGGGCGCCCATGAACACTGAAGCTTTCTTT.

Only a few counts were recorded for this clone. The chain uses TRBV5-6 and TRBJ2-7; D gene unclear. Between the trimmed V and J ends, which lost 0 bases and 7 bases, there was a span of 11 bases. CDR3 length: 13 residues. Germline assignment: CDR1 SGHDT and CDR2 YYEEEE. DNA for the CDR3: TGTGCCAGCAGCTTGGAAGGTCCCAGGGAGCAGTACTTC. It translates to CASSLEGPREQYF.

The genes are TRBV6-5 and TRBJ1-3, with D perhaps TRBD1 (6 bases). CDR3 length: 13 amino acids. V dropped 6 bases and J dropped 8 bases, with 14 bases sitting between them. Germline V gives CDR1 MNHEY, CDR2 SVGAGI. For the CDR3, the DNA is TGTGCCAGCAGAACACAGGGTGCGGACACCATATATTTT. Protein sequence: CASRTQGADTIYF.

The chain carries TRBV28 and TRBJ2-2; 8 bases map to TRBD2. Germline values: CDR1 MDHEN, CDR2 SYDVKM. V trimming: 2 bases; J trimming: 0 bases; junction bases outside the gene matches: 2. The CDR3 has 16 amino acids. CDR3 sequence: CASSLLTSANTGELFF. DNA for the CDR3: TGTGCCAGCAGTTTACTGACTAGCGCGAACACCGGGGAGCTGTTTTTT.

The chain links TRBV14 to TRBJ1-1; 7 bases align to TRBD1. With V trimmed by 2 bases and J by 0 bases, 12 bases remained unmatched. Germline loops: CDR1 SGHDN, CDR2 FVKESK. The CDR3 contains 18 residues. This CDR3 reads CASSQSIVNRGVNTEAFF. Here the CDR3 DNA reads TGTGCCAGCAGCCAATCAATCGTTAACAGGGGAGTGAACACTGAAGCTTTCTTT. The whole variable domain, filled in from reference TRBV14 and TRBJ1-1, reads EAGVTQFPSHSVIEKGQTVTLRCDPISGHDNLYWYRRVMGKEIKFLLHFVKESKQDESGMPNNRFLAERTGGTYSTLKVQPAELEDSGVYFCASSQSIVNRGVNTEAFFGQGTRLTVV.

In its sample, this clone was seen a few times. The rearrangement joins TRBV13 to TRBJ2-1; 11 bases are shared with TRBD2. V was clipped by 0 bases and J by 13 bases; unmatched bases: 11. Germline V CDR1 and CDR2: PRHDT, FYEKMQ (reference sequence). This CDR3 spans 16 amino acids. The CDR3 region is CASSLGVVAGGPSQFF. DNA for the CDR3: TGTGCCAGCAGCTTAGGCGTGGTAGCGGGGGGGCCGAGTCAGTTCTTC.

The V and J genes are TRBV2 and TRBJ1-4; the D is unclear. There are 18 residues in the CDR3. Trimming shortened V by 5 bases and J by 7 bases, and 26 bases separated the two germline ends. Per germline, CDR1 SNHLY and CDR2 FYNNEI. CDR3 sequence reads: CASSLPLGPWARGEKLFF. Here the CDR3 DNA reads TGTGCCAGCAGTCTCCCCCTAGGGCCCTGGGCACGGGGTGAAAAACTGTTTTTT.

V is TRBV20-1 and J is TRBJ2-7; D possibly corresponds to TRBD1 (5 bases). Looked up from germline, CDR1 is DFQATT and CDR2 is SNEGSKA (reference sequence). The CDR3 is made up of 11 amino acids. V was trimmed by 6 bases and J by 3 bases, leaving 9 bases between them. The CDR3 loop is CSAPDSYEQYF. CDR3 DNA sequence: TGCAGTGCCCCCGACAGCTACGAGCAGTACTTC.

CDR3 protein: CASSLVRELNTEAFF. In DNA, the CDR3 is TGTGCCAGCAGCTTAGTTAGGGAGCTGAACACTGAAGCTTTCTTT. The chain links TRBV7-6 to TRBJ1-1, with D unresolved. Per germline, CDR1 SGHVS and CDR2 FNYEAQ. Trimming removed 1 base from V and 0 bases from J, with 9 bases in between. The CDR3 has 15 amino acids.

V gene TRBV27 combines with J gene TRBJ2-3; the match to TRBD1 covers 8 bases. After removal of 8 bases from V and 2 bases from J, the junction contained 6 bases not matched to a gene. This CDR3 contains 14 residues. The germline V gene encodes CDR1 MNHEY and CDR2 SMNVEV (reference sequence). Here the CDR3 reads CASGWGQDTDTQYF. The DNA of the CDR3 is TGTGCCAGCGGCTGGGGACAGGACACAGATACGCAGTATTTT.

Points on this clone: The sample contains more than one DNA sequence encoding this CDR3. This chain uses TRBV5-1 with TRBJ2-5; 11 nucleotides match TRBD2. V shed 7 bases and J 4 bases; nucleotides not matched to a gene: 6. There are 14 residues in the CDR3. CDR1 is SGHRS and CDR2 is YFSETQ in the germline V gene. The CDR3 here is CASRPGLAGETQYF. DNA for the CDR3: TGCGCCAGCCGGCCTGGACTAGCGGGAGAGACCCAGTACTTC.

The chain combines TRBV6-5 with TRBJ1-2; perhaps TRBD1 as D (6 bases). Germline values: CDR1 MNHEY, CDR2 SVGAGI. The CDR3 runs 14 residues. V was cut by 0 bases and J by 8 bases, with 13 bases left in between. Here the CDR3 DNA reads TGTGCCAGCAGTTACTCGATCGGCAGGGGCGGCTACACCTTC. This gives the protein CASSYSIGRGGYTF.

This clone was detected only a few times. The chain carries TRBV2 and TRBJ2-5; possible D gene TRBD1, 5 bases. Trimming took 7 bases from V and 7 from J, leaving 13 bases between them. There are 12 residues in the CDR3. Germline V gives CDR1 SNHLY, CDR2 FYNNEI. The CDR3 DNA is TGTGCCAGCAATTCGGCAGGGTCGACCCAGTACTTC. This translates into CASNSAGSTQYF.

The V gene is TRBV2, the J gene TRBJ2-7, with a weak D call TRBD2 (6 bases). CDR1 is SNHLY and CDR2 is FYNNEI in the germline V gene. CDR3 size: 15 residues. With 6 bases removed from V and 4 bases from J, the gap between germline ends came to 19 bases. The CDR3 reads CASRRNPGLRYEQYF. Here the CDR3 DNA reads TGTGCCAGCAGGAGGAACCCGGGACTCCGTTACGAGCAGTACTTC.

The rearrangement links TRBV7-6 to TRBJ1-6, with 9 positions matching TRBD1. CDR3 size: 16 residues. J was trimmed by 5 bases and V by 5 bases; bases with no gene match: 7. The germline CDR1 and CDR2 sequences are SGHVS and FNYEAQ. The CDR3 DNA follows: TGTGCCAGCAGCAACGGACAGGGGCTGGATAATTCACCCCTCCACTTT. This translates into CASSNGQGLDNSPLHF.

The chain employs TRBV3-1 (or the pseudogene TRBV3-2) and TRBJ1-1; D remains unclear. This CDR3 is built from 13 residues. Germline V CDR1 and CDR2: LGHDT, YNNKEL (reference sequence). V was cut by 1 base and J by 1 base, with 4 bases left in between. The DNA for the CDR3 is TGTGCCAGCAGCCAAGCCAGGAACACTGAAGCTTTCTTT. Residues: CASSQARNTEAFF.

CDR3 nucleotide sequence: TGTGCCAGTAGTCTGCGACCTGGGGGCCTCAACTATGGCTACACCTTC. Translating it yields CASSLRPGGLNYGYTF. V usage is TRBV19 and J usage is TRBJ1-2; D possibly corresponds to TRBD1 (6 bases). The CDR3 contains 16 residues. V lost 5 bases and J 2 bases, leaving 18 bases between the germline ends. The germline V gene encodes CDR1 LNHDA and CDR2 SQIVND (reference sequence).

V usage is TRBV3-1 (or the pseudogene TRBV3-2) and J usage is TRBJ1-4; no clear D gene. Per the germline V gene, CDR1 is LGHDT and CDR2 is YNNKEL (reference sequence). The V end was cut by 3 bases, the J end by 4 bases, with 9 bases between. This CDR3 contains 14 residues. CDR3 residues: CASSHYRDNEKLFF. The CDR3 region has the DNA TGTGCCAGCAGCCACTACCGGGATAATGAAAAACTGTTTTTT.

In DNA form, the CDR3 reads TGTGCCAGCAGCGCGCCCGAACTAGGACAGGGGTATGGCTACACCTTC. Its translation: CASSAPELGQGYGYTF. The chain carries TRBV3-1 (or the pseudogene TRBV3-2) and TRBJ1-2; the match to TRBD1 covers 9 bases. The germline CDR1 and CDR2 sequences are LGHDT and YNNKEL (reference sequence). V lost 5 bases and J lost 5; bases outside the gene matches: 12. This CDR3 comprises 16 residues.

The rearrangement links TRBV5-1 to TRBJ1-6, with 7 bases aligning to TRBD1. Germline V gene data show CDR1 as SGHRS and CDR2 as YFSETQ. Losses at the gene ends were 0 bases for V and 7 bases for J; bases not matched to a gene: 4. CDR3 size: 15 residues. CDR3 in amino acids: CASSLDQGVNSPLHF. The CDR3 DNA sequence: TGCGCCAGCAGCTTGGATCAGGGGGTCAATTCACCCCTCCACTTT.

This clone was counted a single time. The CDR3 loop is CASTPPGTGIGYTF. The CDR3 DNA is TGTGCCAGCACCCCCCCCGGGACAGGGATTGGCTACACCTTC. The rearrangement joins TRBV11-2 to TRBJ1-2; 9 nucleotides line up with TRBD1. The CDR3 sequence is 14 residues long. The V gene end was trimmed by 7 bases and the J gene end by 7 bases; junction bases not matched to a gene: 10. CDR1 SGHAT and CDR2 FQNNGV come from the germline V gene.

This chain uses TRBV5-8 with TRBJ2-7, with a tentative D call TRBD2 (5 bases). Between the trimmed V and J ends, which lost 4 bases and 5 bases, there was a span of 25 bases. CDR1 SGHTS and CDR2 YDEGEE come from the germline V gene. This CDR3 has 17 residues. The CDR3 spells CASSEGLLTAFGHEQYF. CDR3 bases: TGTGCCAGCAGCGAAGGACTCCTGACTGCGTTTGGGCACGAGCAGTACTTC.